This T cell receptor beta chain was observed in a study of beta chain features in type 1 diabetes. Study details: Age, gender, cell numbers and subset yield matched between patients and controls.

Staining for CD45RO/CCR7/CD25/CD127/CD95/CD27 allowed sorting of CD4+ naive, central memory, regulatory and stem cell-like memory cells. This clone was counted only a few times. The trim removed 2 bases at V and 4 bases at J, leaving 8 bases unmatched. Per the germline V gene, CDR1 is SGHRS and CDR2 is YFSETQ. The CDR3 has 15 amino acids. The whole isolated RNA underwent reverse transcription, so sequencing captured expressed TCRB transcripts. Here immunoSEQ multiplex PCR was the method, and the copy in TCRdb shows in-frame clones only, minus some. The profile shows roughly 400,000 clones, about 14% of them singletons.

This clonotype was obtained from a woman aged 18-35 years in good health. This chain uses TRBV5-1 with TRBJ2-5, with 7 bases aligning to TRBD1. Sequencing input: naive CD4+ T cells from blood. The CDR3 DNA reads TGCGCCAGCAGCTTTTACAGGGGAAAGGGAGAGACCCAGTACTTC. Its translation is CASSFYRGKGETQYF.